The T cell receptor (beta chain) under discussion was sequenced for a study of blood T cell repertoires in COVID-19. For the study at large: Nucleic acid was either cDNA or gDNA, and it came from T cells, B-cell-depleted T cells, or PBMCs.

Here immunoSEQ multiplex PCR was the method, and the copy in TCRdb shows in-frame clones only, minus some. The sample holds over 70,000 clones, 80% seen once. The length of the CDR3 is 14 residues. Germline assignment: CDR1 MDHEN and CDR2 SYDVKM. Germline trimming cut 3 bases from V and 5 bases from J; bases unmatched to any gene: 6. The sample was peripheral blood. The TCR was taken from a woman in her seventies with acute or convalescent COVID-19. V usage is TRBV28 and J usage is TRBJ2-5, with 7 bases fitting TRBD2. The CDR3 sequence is CASSFLQGGETQYF. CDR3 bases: TGTGCCAGCAGTTTTTTGCAGGGAGGGGAGACCCAGTACTTC.